This TCR beta chain derives from a study of graft-versus-host responses after intestinal transplantation. Worth noting for this clone: Its antigen is not identified.

V dropped 2 bases and J dropped 6; count of bases not matched to a gene: 1. CDR1 and CDR2 from the germline V gene are ENHRY and SYGVKD. The CDR3 is 14 residues long. Study-level points and caveats: Recipient-marrow GvH clones were detected, some having first appeared in ileum or blood.

The data were produced by immunoSEQ multiplex PCR, yet TCRdb's version contains in-frame clones alone and is incomplete. The data show under 150,000 clones, approximately 94% seen once. This clonotype was obtained from a human donor who received an intestinal transplant. The sequencing here drew on unstimulated CD4+ T cells sorted from spleen or lymph node cells, taken before intestinal transplant. The V call is TRBV10-3, the J call TRBJ1-6; 7 positions agree with TRBD1. DNA for the CDR3: TGTGCCATCAGTGAGGACAGGGTTAATTCACCCCTCCACTTT. Its protein product is CAISEDRVNSPLHF.